This T cell receptor beta chain is from a study of CD8 T cells in ankylosing spondylitis. Scientists made TCR beta libraries using quantitative 5'-RACE with molecular barcodes. TCRdb used MiXCR to reprocess the 5' RACE reads, holding one entry per CDR3 protein. The data contain around 890,000 distinct CDR3 sequences, roughly 12% of them singletons. Overall study results and limits: What seemed typical of ankylosing spondylitis blood was a TCR beta motif built from roughly 8 highly homologous variants. Matched ankylosing spondylitis synovial fluid reportedly showed significant enrichment of disease-linked clones. Disease-linked clones, CD8+, were relatively rare in peripheral blood.

The table lists this clonotype with many counts. The antigen is not known. The clonotype was recovered from a male donor with ankylosing spondylitis. Material for sequencing was blood, either unsorted or a sorted T cell fraction (not recorded which).

The chain's CDR3 is CATSRDQGFYGYTF. DNA for the CDR3: TGTGCCACCAGCAGAGATCAAGGGTTCTATGGCTACACCTTC. The chain couples TRBV15 to TRBJ1-2, with D unclear. Between the trimmed V and J ends, which lost 0 bases and 4 bases, there was a span of 9 bases. Germline CDR1 and CDR2: LNHNV and YYDKDF (reference sequence). CDR3 size: 14 residues.